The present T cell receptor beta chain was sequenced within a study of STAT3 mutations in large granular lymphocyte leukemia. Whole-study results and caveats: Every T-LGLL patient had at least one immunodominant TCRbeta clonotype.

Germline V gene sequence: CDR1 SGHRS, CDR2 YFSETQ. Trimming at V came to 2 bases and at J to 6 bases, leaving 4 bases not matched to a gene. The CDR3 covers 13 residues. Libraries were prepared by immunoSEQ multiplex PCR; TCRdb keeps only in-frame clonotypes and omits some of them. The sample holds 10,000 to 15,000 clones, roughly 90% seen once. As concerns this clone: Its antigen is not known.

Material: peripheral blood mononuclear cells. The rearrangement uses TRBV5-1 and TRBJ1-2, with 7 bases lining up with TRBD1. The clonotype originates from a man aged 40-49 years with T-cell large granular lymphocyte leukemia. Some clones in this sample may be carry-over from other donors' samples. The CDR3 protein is CASSFVRGDGYTF. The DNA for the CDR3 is TGCGCCAGCAGCTTCGTCAGGGGGGATGGCTACACCTTC.